The 12 T cell receptor beta chains presented below share a single source sample, sequenced in a study of T cell responses to AZD1222 COVID-19 vaccine. The data were produced by immunoSEQ multiplex PCR, yet TCRdb's version contains in-frame clones alone and is incomplete. The sample consists of fewer than 85,000 clones, over 75% of them appearing once. The specimen comprised peripheral blood, sampled 28 days after the second AZD1222 dose. The receptor set was obtained from an adult who received the AZD1222 COVID-19 vaccine.

Only one count was recorded for this clone. V and J are TRBV5-5 and TRBJ1-2; D unresolved. Trimming took off 0 bases at V and 6 bases at J, with 9 bases between the two ends. Germline V gene data show CDR1 as SGHKS and CDR2 as YYEKEE (reference sequence). This CDR3 region has 13 residues. The CDR3 nucleotides read TGTGCCAGCAGCTTGGGACCTGGGGATGGCTACACCTTC. Residues: CASSLGPGDGYTF.

V usage is TRBV18 and J usage is TRBJ1-2; 9 bases map to TRBD1. Germline lookup yields CDR1 KGHSH and CDR2 LQKENI. The CDR3 extends over 14 amino acids. With V trimmed by 3 bases and J by 6 bases, 5 bases remained unmatched. Here the CDR3 reads CASSPSTGGDGYTF. The CDR3, as DNA: TGTGCCAGCTCACCGTCGACAGGGGGTGATGGCTACACCTTC.

This clone was picked up a small number of times. The chain links TRBV28 to TRBJ1-3; 9 bases line up with TRBD1. The trim removed 0 bases at V and 4 bases at J, leaving 4 bases unmatched. Germline CDR1 and CDR2: MDHEN and SYDVKM. CDR3 length equals 16 residues. In DNA form, the CDR3 reads TGTGCCAGCAGTTTATGGCACAGGGGGCAAGGAAACACCATATATTTT. This codes for CASSLWHRGQGNTIYF.

V gene TRBV11-2 combines with J gene TRBJ2-2; D is ambiguous. The CDR3 runs to 11 residues. Trimming cost V 4 bases and J 3 bases, with 0 bases left between them. In germline, CDR1 is SGHAT, CDR2 FQNNGV. The chain's CDR3 is CASSYTGELFF. CDR3 nucleotide sequence: TGTGCCAGCAGCTACACCGGGGAGCTGTTTTTT.

The chain links TRBV29-1 to TRBJ2-7; no clear D gene. V dropped 7 bases and J dropped 3 bases, with 10 bases sitting between them. The CDR3 extends over 11 amino acids. Germline V lookup: CDR1 SQVTM, CDR2 ANQGSEA. CDR3 region: CSAESGYEQYF. The DNA for the CDR3 is TGCAGCGCCGAATCGGGCTACGAGCAGTACTTC.

CDR3 loop: CASTTRGPRGELFF. CDR3 coding DNA: TGTGCCAGCACGACTAGGGGGCCGCGGGGGGAGCTGTTTTTT. The rearrangement links TRBV4-2 to TRBJ2-2; possibly TRBD1 for D (7 bases). V was trimmed by 7 bases and J by 8 bases, leaving 17 bases between them. The germline V gene has CDR1 LGHNA and CDR2 YNFKEQ. The CDR3 contains 14 residues.

The rearrangement links TRBV2 to TRBJ1-5, with no clear D. The V end was cut by 5 bases, the J end by 5 bases, with 13 bases between. Looked up from germline, CDR1 is SNHLY and CDR2 is FYNNEI. This CDR3 is 14 amino acids long. For the CDR3, the DNA is TGTGCCAGCAGTTCGACTGGGATGTATCAGCCCCAGCATTTT. It yields the protein CASSSTGMYQPQHF.

This clone has just one count. This rearrangement joins TRBV30 to TRBJ1-1; 7 nucleotides agree with TRBD1. Trimming at V came to 4 bases and at J to 6 bases, leaving 8 bases not matched to a gene. The CDR3 totals 13 residues. In germline, CDR1 is GTSNPN, CDR2 SVGIG (reference sequence). The CDR3 DNA reads as TGTGCCTGGACTAAAGGGGGCGCCGCTGAAGCTTTCTTT. Translating gives CAWTKGGAAEAFF.

V usage is TRBV2 and J usage is TRBJ2-2; D might be TRBD2 (5 bases). Trimming took 4 bases from V and 1 from J, leaving 7 bases between them. This CDR3 region has 14 residues. CDR1 and CDR2 from the germline V gene are SNHLY and FYNNEI. The CDR3 DNA sequence: TGTGCCAGCAGTGTTGGGAGGAACACCGGGGAGCTGTTTTTT. Translating gives CASSVGRNTGELFF.

As DNA, the CDR3 is TGTGCCAGCAGTTACTGGGGAAACAGGGCGAGCAATCAGCCCCAGCATTTT. The encoded protein is CASSYWGNRASNQPQHF. The rearrangement links TRBV6-2 or TRBV6-3 to TRBJ1-5; D possibly corresponds to TRBD1 (6 bases). Germline CDR1 MNHEY, CDR2 SVGEGT. This CDR3 comprises 17 residues. V was trimmed by 1 base and J by 1 base, leaving 14 bases between them.

The V call is TRBV5-1, the J call TRBJ2-7; 8 bases fit TRBD1. This CDR3 comprises 14 residues. The junction had 7 bases not matched to a gene; V was cut back by 4 bases and J by 4 bases. CDR1 SGHRS and CDR2 YFSETQ come from the germline V gene. This CDR3 reads CASSVDRVEYEQYF. The CDR3 DNA sequence: TGCGCCAGCAGCGTGGACAGGGTAGAGTACGAGCAGTACTTC.

This clone was detected only once. J is TRBJ1-4 and V is TRBV30; D remains unclear. Germline V gene sequence: CDR1 GTSNPN, CDR2 SVGIG (reference sequence). V dropped 3 bases and J dropped 8 bases, with 13 bases sitting between them. The length of the CDR3 is 13 residues. The CDR3 sequence: CAWSPGLNEKLFF. The DNA of the CDR3 is TGTGCCTGGAGCCCCGGGTTGAACGAAAAACTGTTTTTT. Full variable domain (remainder filled in from reference TRBV30 and TRBJ1-4): SQTIHQWPATLVQPVGSPLSLECTVEGTSNPNLYWYRQAAGRGLQLLFYSVGIGQISSEVPQNLSASRPQDRQFILSSKKLLLSDSGFYLCAWSPGLNEKLFFGSGTQLSVL.